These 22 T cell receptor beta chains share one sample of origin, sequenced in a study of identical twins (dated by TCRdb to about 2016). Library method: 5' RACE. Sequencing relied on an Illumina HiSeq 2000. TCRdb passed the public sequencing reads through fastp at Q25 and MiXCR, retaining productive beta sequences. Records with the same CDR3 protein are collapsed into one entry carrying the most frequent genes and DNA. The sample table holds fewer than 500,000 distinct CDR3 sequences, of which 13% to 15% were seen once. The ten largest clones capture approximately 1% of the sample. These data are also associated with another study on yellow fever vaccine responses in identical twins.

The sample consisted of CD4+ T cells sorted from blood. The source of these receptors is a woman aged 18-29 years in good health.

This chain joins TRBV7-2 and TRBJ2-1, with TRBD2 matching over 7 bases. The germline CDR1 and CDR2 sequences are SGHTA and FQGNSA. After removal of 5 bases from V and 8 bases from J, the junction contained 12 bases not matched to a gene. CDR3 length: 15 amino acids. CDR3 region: CASSPQAGNRDEQFF. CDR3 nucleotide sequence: TGTGCCAGCAGCCCTCAAGCGGGAAATAGAGATGAGCAGTTCTTC.

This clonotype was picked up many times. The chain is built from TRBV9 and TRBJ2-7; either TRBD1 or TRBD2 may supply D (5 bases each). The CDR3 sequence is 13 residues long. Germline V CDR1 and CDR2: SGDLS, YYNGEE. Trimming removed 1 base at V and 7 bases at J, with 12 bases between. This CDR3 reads CASSVTGLVEQYF. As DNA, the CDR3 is TGTGCCAGCAGCGTAACGGGGCTTGTGGAGCAGTACTTC.

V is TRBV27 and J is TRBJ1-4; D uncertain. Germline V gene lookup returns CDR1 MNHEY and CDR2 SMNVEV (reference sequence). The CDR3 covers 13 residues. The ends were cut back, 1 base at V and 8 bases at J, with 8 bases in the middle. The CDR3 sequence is CASSLYAEEKLFF. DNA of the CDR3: TGTGCCAGCAGTTTATATGCGGAGGAAAAACTGTTTTTT. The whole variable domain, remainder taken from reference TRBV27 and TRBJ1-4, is EAQVTQNPRYLITVTGKKLTVTCSQNMNHEYMSWYRQDPGLGLRQIYYSMNVEVTDKGDVPEGYKVSRKEKRNFPLILESPSPNQTSLYFCASSLYAEEKLFFGSGTQLSVL.

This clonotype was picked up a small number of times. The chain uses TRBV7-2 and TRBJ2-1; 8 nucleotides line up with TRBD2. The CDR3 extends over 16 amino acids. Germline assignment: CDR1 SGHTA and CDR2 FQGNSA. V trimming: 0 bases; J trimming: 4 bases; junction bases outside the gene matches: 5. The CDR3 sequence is CASSLAFSGIYNEQFF. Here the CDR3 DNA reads TGTGCCAGCAGCTTAGCTTTTAGCGGGATATACAATGAGCAGTTCTTC.

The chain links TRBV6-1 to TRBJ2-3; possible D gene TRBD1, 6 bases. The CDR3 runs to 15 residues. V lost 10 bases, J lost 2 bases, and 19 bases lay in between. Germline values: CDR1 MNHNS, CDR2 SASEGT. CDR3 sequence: CATTGRGTVTDTQYF. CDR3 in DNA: TGTGCCACCACGGGCAGGGGCACCGTCACAGATACGCAGTATTTT.

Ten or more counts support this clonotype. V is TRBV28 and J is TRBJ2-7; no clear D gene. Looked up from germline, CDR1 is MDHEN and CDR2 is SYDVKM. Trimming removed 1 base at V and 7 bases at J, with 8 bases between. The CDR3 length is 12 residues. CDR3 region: CASSLLLGEQYF. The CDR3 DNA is TGTGCCAGCAGTTTATTGTTAGGGGAGCAGTACTTC.

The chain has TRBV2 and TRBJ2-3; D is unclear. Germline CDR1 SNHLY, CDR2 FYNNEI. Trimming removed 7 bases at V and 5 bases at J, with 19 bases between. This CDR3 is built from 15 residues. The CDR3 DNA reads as TGTGCCAGCACCCTGACATTAAAGGCTGGAGATACGCAGTATTTT. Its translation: CASTLTLKAGDTQYF. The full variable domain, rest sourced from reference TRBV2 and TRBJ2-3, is EPEVTQTPSHQVTQMGQEVILRCVPISNHLYFYWYRQILGQKVEFLVSFYNNEISEKSEIFDDQFSVERPDGSNFTLKIRSTKLEDSAMYFCASTLTLKAGDTQYFGPGTRLTVL.

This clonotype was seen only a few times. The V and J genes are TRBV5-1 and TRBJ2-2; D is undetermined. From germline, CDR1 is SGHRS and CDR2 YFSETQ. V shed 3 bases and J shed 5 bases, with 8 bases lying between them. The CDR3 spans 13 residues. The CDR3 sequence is CASSSLGTGELFF. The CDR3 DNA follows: TGCGCCAGCAGCTCTCTTGGGACCGGGGAGCTGTTTTTT.

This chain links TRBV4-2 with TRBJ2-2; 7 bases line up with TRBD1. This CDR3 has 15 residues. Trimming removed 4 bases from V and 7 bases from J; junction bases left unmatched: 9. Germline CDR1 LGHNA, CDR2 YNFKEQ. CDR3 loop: CASSPPWDSGGELFF. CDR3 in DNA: TGTGCCAGCAGCCCCCCTTGGGACAGTGGCGGGGAGCTGTTTTTT.

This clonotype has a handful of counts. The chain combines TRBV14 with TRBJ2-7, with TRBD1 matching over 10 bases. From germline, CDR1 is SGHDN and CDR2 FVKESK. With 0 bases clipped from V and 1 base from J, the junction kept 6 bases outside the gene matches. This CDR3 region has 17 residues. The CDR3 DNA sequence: TGTGCCAGCAGCCAAGATATCCGGGACAGGGGTTCCTACGAGCAGTACTTC. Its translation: CASSQDIRDRGSYEQYF.

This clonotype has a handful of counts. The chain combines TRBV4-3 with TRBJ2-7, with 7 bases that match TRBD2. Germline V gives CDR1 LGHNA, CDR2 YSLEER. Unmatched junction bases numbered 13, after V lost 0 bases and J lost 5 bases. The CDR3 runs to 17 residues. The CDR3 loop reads CASSQEAILGSGNEQYF. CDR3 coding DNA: TGCGCCAGCAGCCAAGAGGCTATCCTCGGGAGCGGGAACGAGCAGTACTTC.

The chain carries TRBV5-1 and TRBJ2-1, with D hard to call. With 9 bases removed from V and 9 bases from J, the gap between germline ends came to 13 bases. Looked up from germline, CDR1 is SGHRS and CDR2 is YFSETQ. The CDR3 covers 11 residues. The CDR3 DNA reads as TGCGCCACCACCAACGCTGTTGAGCAGTTCTTC. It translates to CATTNAVEQFF.

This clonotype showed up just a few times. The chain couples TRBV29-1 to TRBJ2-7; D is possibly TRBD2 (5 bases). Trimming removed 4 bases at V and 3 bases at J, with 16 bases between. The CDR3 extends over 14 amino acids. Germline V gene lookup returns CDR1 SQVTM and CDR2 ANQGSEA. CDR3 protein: CSVAAGLRYYEQYF. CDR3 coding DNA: TGCAGCGTTGCCGCAGGACTCAGGTACTACGAGCAGTACTTC.

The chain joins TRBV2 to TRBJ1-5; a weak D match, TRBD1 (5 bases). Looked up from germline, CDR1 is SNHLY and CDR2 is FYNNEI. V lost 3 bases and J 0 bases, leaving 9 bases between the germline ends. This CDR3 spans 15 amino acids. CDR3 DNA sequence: TGTGCCAGCAGTGACGACAGTTATAGCAATCAGCCCCAGCATTTT. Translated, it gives CASSDDSYSNQPQHF.

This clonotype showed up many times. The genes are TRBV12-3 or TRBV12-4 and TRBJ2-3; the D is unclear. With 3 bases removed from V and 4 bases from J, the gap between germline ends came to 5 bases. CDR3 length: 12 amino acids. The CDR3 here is CASSFSPDTQYF. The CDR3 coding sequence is TGTGCCAGCAGTTTCTCTCCAGATACGCAGTATTTT.

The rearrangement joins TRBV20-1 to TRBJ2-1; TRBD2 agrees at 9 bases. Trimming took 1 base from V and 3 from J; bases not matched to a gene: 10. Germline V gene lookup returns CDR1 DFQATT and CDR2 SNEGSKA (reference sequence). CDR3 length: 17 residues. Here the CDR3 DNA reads TGCAGTGCTAGAGCGAATTTAGCGGGGGTTTTCTACAATGAGCAGTTCTTC. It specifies CSARANLAGVFYNEQFF.

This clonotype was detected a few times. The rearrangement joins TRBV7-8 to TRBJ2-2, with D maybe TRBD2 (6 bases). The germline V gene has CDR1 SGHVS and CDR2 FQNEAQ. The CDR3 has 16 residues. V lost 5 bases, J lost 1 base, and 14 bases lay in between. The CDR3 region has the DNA TGTGCCAGCAGCAAACTAGCTTCCCTGAACACCGGGGAGCTGTTTTTT. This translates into CASSKLASLNTGELFF.

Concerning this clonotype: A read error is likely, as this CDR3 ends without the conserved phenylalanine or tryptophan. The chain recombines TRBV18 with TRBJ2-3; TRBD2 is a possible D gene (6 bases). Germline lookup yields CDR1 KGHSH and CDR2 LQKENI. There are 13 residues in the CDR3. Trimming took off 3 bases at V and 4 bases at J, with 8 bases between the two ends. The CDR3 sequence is CASSPRDSDTQYL. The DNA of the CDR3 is TGTGCCAGCTCACCGCGGGATTCAGATACGCAGTATCTT.

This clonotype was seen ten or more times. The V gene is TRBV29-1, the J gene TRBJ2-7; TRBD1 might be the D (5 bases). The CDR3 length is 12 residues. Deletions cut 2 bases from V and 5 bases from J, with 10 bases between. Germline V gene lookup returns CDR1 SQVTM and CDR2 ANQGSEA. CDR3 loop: CSVESAGNEQYF. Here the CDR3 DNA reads TGCAGCGTTGAATCGGCAGGGAACGAGCAGTACTTC.

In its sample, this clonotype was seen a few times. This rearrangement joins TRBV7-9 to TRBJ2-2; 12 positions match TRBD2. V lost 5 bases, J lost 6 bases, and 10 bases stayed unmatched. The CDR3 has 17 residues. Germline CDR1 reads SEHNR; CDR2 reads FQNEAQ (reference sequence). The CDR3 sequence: CASSATSGGRNAGELFF. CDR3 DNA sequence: TGTGCCAGCAGCGCGACTAGCGGGGGCCGAAACGCCGGGGAGCTGTTTTTT.

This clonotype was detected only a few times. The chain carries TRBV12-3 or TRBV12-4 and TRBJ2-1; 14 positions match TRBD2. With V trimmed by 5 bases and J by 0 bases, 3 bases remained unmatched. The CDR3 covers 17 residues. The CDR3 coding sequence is TGTGCCAGCAGTAAGACTAGCGGGGGGGTCTCCTACAATGAGCAGTTCTTC. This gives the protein CASSKTSGGVSYNEQFF.

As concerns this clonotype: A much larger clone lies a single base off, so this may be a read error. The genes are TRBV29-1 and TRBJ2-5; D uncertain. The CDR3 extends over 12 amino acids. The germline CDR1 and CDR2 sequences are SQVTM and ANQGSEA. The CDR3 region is CSVGVQGETLYF. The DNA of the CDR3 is TGCAGCGTTGGAGTACAAGGAGAGACCCTGTACTTC.